A selection of T cell receptor beta chains follows, all from one sample in a study of blood T cell repertoires in COVID-19. Sequencing was performed with immunoSEQ multiplex PCR; in TCRdb, only in-frame clones are kept and a portion is missing. The sample comprises 70,000 or so clones, around 80% of which are singletons, and 8.5% to 10% rests with the top ten. Sequencing was done on a sample of peripheral blood. The origin of the receptors is a human donor in a cohort sampled during active COVID-19. Both conserved end residues are part of each CDR3. D genes are given only for firm matches. Expanded clones are given a class, and other clones once, few, many or no size at all.

D: TRBD1
J: TRBJ2-7
size: NA
V: TRBV30
length: 14
CDR3: CAWTRGTGGYEQYF
DNA: TGTGCCTGGACCCGCGGGACAGGGGGCTACGAGCAGTACTTC

D: NA
J: TRBJ2-7
size: NA
V: TRBV4-1
length: 15
CDR3: CASSQSWGVGHEQYF
DNA: TGCGCCAGCAGCCAAAGTTGGGGGGTTGGACACGAGCAGTACTTC

D: NA
J: TRBJ1-4
size: NA
V: TRBV30
length: 14
CDR3: CAWRIRGANEKLFF
DNA: TGTGCCTGGAGGATCAGGGGAGCTAATGAAAAACTGTTTTTT

D: TRBD1
J: TRBJ2-7
size: NA
V: TRBV11-1
length: 15
CDR3: CASSASGTGEAEQYF
DNA: TGTGCCAGCAGCGCCTCCGGGACAGGAGAAGCCGAGCAGTACTTC

D: NA
J: TRBJ2-5
size: NA
V: TRBV5-1
length: 14
CDR3: CASSSGALQETQYF
DNA: TGCGCCAGCAGCTCGGGAGCACTCCAAGAGACCCAGTACTTC

D: NA
J: TRBJ1-2
size: NA
V: TRBV14
length: 12
CDR3: CASSDRQTRYTF
DNA: TGTGCCAGCAGCGACCGACAGACCCGCTACACCTTC

D: NA
J: TRBJ2-4
size: NA
V: TRBV18
length: 14
CDR3: CASSEDRAKNIQYF
DNA: TGTGCCAGCTCAGAAGACAGGGCCAAAAACATTCAGTACTTC

D: NA
J: TRBJ2-7
size: once
V: TRBV14
length: 15
CDR3: CASSQVSGGIYEQYF
DNA: TGTGCCAGCAGCCAAGTTAGCGGTGGTATCTACGAGCAGTACTTC

D: TRBD2
J: TRBJ2-7
size: NA
V: TRBV19
length: 15
CDR3: CASSTGLAGTYEQYF
DNA: TGTGCCAGTAGTACGGGACTAGCCGGCACCTACGAGCAGTACTTC

D: TRBD2
J: TRBJ2-7
size: NA
V: TRBV7-2
length: 13
CDR3: CASSPSGRGEQYF
DNA: TGTGCCAGCAGCCCGAGCGGGAGGGGCGAGCAGTACTTC

D: NA
J: TRBJ1-2
size: NA
V: TRBV18
length: 14
CDR3: CASSPYDSLYGYTF
DNA: TGTGCCAGCTCACCTTACGACAGCTTATATGGCTACACCTTC

D: NA
J: TRBJ1-1
size: few
V: TRBV28
length: 12
CDR3: CATGSQGTEAFF
DNA: TGTGCCACCGGGAGCCAGGGCACTGAAGCTTTCTTT

D: NA
J: TRBJ1-2
size: NA
V: TRBV7-3
length: 13
CDR3: CASSYGGRRGYTF
DNA: TGTGCCAGCAGCTACGGGGGGAGGCGCGGCTACACCTTC

D: TRBD1
J: TRBJ2-7
size: NA
V: TRBV28
length: 14
CDR3: CASSPWGQSYEQYF
DNA: TGTGCCAGCAGCCCCTGGGGACAGTCCTACGAGCAGTACTTC

D: TRBD2
J: TRBJ2-2
size: NA
V: TRBV10-2
length: 13
CDR3: CAGTSGRAGELFF
DNA: TGCGCCGGGACTAGCGGGAGGGCCGGGGAGCTGTTTTTT

D: TRBD2
J: TRBJ2-1
size: NA
V: TRBV18
length: 18
CDR3: CASSPAGSGRGLRNEQFF
DNA: TGTGCCAGCTCACCCGCGGGTAGCGGAAGGGGACTACGCAATGAGCAGTTCTTC

D: NA
J: TRBJ2-7
size: NA
V: TRBV28
length: 14
CDR3: CASSLPGLPYEQYF
DNA: TGTGCCAGCAGTTTACCGGGACTCCCCTACGAGCAGTACTTC

D: NA
J: TRBJ2-7
size: NA
V: TRBV27
length: 18
CDR3: CASRKRAGPQIQSYEQYF
DNA: TGTGCCAGCAGAAAAAGGGCAGGGCCCCAGATCCAGTCCTACGAGCAGTACTTC

D: NA
J: TRBJ2-7
size: NA
V: TRBV7-8
length: 15
CDR3: CASSGPLRGSYEQYF
DNA: TGTGCCAGCAGCGGGCCGCTCCGGGGGTCCTACGAGCAGTACTTC

D: TRBD1
J: TRBJ2-3
size: NA
V: TRBV7-9
length: 15
CDR3: CASSLAGQVTDTQYF
DNA: TGTGCCAGCAGCTTAGCGGGACAGGTCACAGATACGCAGTATTTT

D: TRBD2
J: TRBJ2-7
size: once
V: TRBV12-3/TRBV12-4
length: 13
CDR3: CASSLRGGSGFYF
DNA: TGTGCCAGCAGTTTACGGGGGGGTAGCGGTTTTTACTTC

D: NA
J: TRBJ2-7
size: NA
V: TRBV2
length: 13
CDR3: CASSELRLYEQYF
DNA: TGTGCCAGCAGTGAGCTGAGACTGTACGAGCAGTACTTC

D: TRBD1
J: TRBJ2-3
size: NA
V: TRBV5-1
length: 17
CDR3: CASSLSQRTGSTDTQYF
DNA: TGCGCCAGCAGCTTGAGCCAACGGACAGGGAGCACAGATACGCAGTATTTT

D: TRBD2
J: TRBJ2-6
size: NA
V: TRBV7-9
length: 16
CDR3: CASSSLAGNGANVLTF
DNA: TGTGCCAGCAGCTCACTAGCGGGGAACGGGGCCAACGTCCTGACTTTC

D: NA
J: TRBJ2-2
size: NA
V: TRBV6-2/TRBV6-3
length: 15
CDR3: CASSRERLNTGELFF
DNA: TGTGCCAGCAGCCGTGAGAGGTTGAACACCGGGGAGCTGTTTTTT

D: TRBD1
J: TRBJ1-5
size: NA
V: TRBV5-3
length: 15
CDR3: CARSLTGDCYQPQHF
DNA: TGTGCCAGAAGCTTAACAGGGGATTGCTACCAGCCCCAGCATTTT